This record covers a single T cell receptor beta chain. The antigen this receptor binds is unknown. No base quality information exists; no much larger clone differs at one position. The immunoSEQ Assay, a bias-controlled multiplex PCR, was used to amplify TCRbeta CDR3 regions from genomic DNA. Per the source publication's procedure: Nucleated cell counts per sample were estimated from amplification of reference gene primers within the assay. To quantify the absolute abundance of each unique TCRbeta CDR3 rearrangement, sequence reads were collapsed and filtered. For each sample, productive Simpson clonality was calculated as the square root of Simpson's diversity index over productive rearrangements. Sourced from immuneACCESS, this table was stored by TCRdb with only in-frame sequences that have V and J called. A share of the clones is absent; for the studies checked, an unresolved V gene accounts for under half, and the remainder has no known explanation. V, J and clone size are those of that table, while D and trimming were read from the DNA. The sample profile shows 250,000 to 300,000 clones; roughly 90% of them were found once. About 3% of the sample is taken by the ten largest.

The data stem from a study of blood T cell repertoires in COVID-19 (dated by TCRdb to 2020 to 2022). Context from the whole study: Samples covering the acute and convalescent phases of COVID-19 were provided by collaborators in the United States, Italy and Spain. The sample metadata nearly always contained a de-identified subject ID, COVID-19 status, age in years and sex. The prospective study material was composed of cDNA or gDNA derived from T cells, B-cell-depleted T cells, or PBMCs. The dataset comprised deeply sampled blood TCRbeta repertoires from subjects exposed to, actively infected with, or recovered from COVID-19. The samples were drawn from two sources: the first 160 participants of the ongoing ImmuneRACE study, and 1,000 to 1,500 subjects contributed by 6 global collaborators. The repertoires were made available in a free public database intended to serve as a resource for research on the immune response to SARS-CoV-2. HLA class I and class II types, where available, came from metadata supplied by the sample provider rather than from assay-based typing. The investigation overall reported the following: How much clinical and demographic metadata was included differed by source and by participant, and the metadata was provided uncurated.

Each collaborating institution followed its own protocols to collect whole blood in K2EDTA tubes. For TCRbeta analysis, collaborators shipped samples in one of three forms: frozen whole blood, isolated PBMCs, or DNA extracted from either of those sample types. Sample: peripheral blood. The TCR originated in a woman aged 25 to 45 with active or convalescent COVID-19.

The DNA sequence is given as TGCGCCTCGGGAGAGGGGTCAGCTTTCTTT. Its protein reads: CASGEGSAFF. This receptor chain uses TRBV4-1 and TRBJ1-1, with TRBD1 tentatively as D gene (5 bases match). From cysteine to phenylalanine, the CDR3 is 10 amino acids long. CDR3 DNA only is kept here, 30 bases in frame from base 1. The junction shows trimming of 11 bases on V and 10 bases on J, plus 14 bases between the germline ends. In the germline V gene, CDR1 corresponds to MGHRA and CDR2 to YSYEKL.